This TCR beta chain came from a study of T cell responses to AZD1222 COVID-19 vaccine. Background on the study: Pooled samples include second doses given at about 4 or 12 weeks. Overall study findings and caveats: White British people made up most donors, females outnumbered males, and clonal diversity was possibly underestimated. Of spike-specific TCRs, nearly half reportedly target regions left unmutated in variants. Baseline serostatus was positive in only a handful of AZD1222 recipients.

The length of the CDR3 is 15 residues. V was clipped by 4 bases and J by 1 base, with 13 bases between them. Germline V CDR1 and CDR2: WNHNN, SYGVQD (reference sequence). Profiled with immunoSEQ multiplex PCR; TCRdb holds only in-frame clones, not every one. The profile shows tens of thousands of clones, 84% of them singletons. Regarding this clone: The antigen is unknown.

The TCR sequence derives from an adult in good health. The chain combines TRBV10-1 with TRBJ1-1; possibly TRBD1 for D (6 bases). The specimen was peripheral blood, collected on day 0 of AZD1222 vaccination. CDR3 DNA sequence: TGCGCCAGCAGTGGAACAGGGTTATCGAACACTGAAGCTTTCTTT. Amino acids: CASSGTGLSNTEAFF.